The sequence of this TCR beta chain was determined in a study of identical twins. MiXCR, run by TCRdb on the 5' RACE reads, gives a single entry per CDR3 protein. The data contain 250,000 or so distinct CDR3 sequences, around 8.3% of them seen just once; the ten biggest clones take up less than 4%. This sample also belongs to another study, concerning yellow fever vaccine responses in identical twins.

Material for sequencing was CD8+ T cells sorted from blood. The clonotype originates from a woman aged 18-35 years in good health.

The CDR3 loop reads CASSGPGQSTDTQYF. The CDR3 coding sequence is TGTGCCAGCAGCGGACCGGGACAATCAACAGATACGCAGTATTTT. The chain uses TRBV7-6 and TRBJ2-3, with a weak D call TRBD1 (6 bases). This CDR3 is 15 amino acids long. V was trimmed by 5 bases and J by 3 bases, leaving 15 bases between them. Germline V CDR1 and CDR2: SGHVS, FNYEAQ.